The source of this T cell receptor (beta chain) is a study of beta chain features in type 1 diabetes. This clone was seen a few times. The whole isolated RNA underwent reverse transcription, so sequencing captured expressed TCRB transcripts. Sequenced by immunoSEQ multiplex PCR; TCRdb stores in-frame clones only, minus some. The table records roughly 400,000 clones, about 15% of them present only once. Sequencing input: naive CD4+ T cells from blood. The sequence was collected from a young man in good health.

CDR3 protein: CASSLVGGRREQYV. In nucleotides, the CDR3 is TGTGCCAGCAGCTTAGTGGGCGGGAGACGCGAGCAGTACGTC. V gene TRBV7-2 combines with J gene TRBJ2-7; 7 bases are shared with TRBD2. Looked up from germline, CDR1 is SGHTA and CDR2 is FQGNSA. The CDR3 is 14 residues long. V was pared by 1 base and J by 6 bases, with 6 bases of the junction left unmatched.